This T cell receptor (beta chain) was identified during a study of blood T cells in healthy people across ages. Overall study results and limits: Researchers deemed the diversity estimates from one million T cells underestimates.

Primed by a sample-barcoded 5' primer and a J-beta primer mix, a second PCR proceeded for about 6 to 12 cycles. From the 5' RACE reads, TCRdb called clonotypes with MiXCR, one entry per CDR3 protein. The sample lists over 750,000 distinct CDR3 sequences, around 25% seen once, with roughly 9% in the top ten. This clonotype turned up a few times. The antigen remains undetermined. Russia was home to the donors, healthy Caucasian individuals aged about 6 to 90. The data also belong to a second study, concerning T cells of mothers and their children. That investigation notes: The overlap seen between related mothers and children slightly exceeded that of unrelated pairs, though not significantly.

The source of this sequence is a boy under 18 in good health. Sequenced material: blood.

The CDR3 reads CASRQRGGTDTQYF. CDR3 coding DNA: TGTGCCAGCAGGCAGCGGGGGGGCACAGATACGCAGTATTTT. The chain links TRBV7-9 to TRBJ2-3, with 9 bases lining up with TRBD2. Germline values: CDR1 SEHNR, CDR2 FQNEAQ (reference sequence). The CDR3 is 14 amino acids. The V gene end was trimmed by 6 bases and the J gene end by 1 base; junction bases not matched to a gene: 2.